This T cell receptor (beta chain) was recorded in a study of TIL therapy for anti-PD-1-resistant metastatic lung cancer. Overall study: Tumors carried a median 1.5 non-synonymous mutations per megabase. Whole-study results and caveats: Compared with baseline intratumoral T cells, expanded TIL cultures were more clonal and less diverse (around 5.9% vs 31%).

Time point noted: pre-treatment sample, taken before nivolumab and TIL therapy. Pleural nodules or supraclavicular lymph nodes made up most of the excised metastases sampled. Adults with stage 4 NSCLC were enrolled in a phase I trial. The immunoSEQ assay was v3. Libraries were sequenced to around 2 million read pairs (survey) or roughly 4.5-6 million (deep). The assay was immunoSEQ multiplex PCR, and TCRdb's table has in-frame clones only and misses some. This table has 45,000 to 50,000 clones, approximately 70% appearing once. The germline V and J ends were trimmed by 0 bases and 4 bases, with 12 bases remaining between them. Per germline, CDR1 LGHNA and CDR2 YNFKEQ. This CDR3 has 15 residues. Concerning this clone itself: Antigen specificity is unknown.

This chain joins TRBV4-2 and TRBJ1-2; no reliable D call. The sequencing used tumor tissue, collected at baseline. The origin of this receptor is a person between 30 and 79 years old with non-small cell lung cancer. CDR3 sequence (DNA): TGTGCCAGCAGCCAAGATGGGCAGCCAATCTATGGCTACACCTTC. It translates to CASSQDGQPIYGYTF.